This TCR beta chain is from a study of shared clonotypes between healthy human individuals. Broader study findings: A few donors had around 5.5% of their naive CD4 clonotypes in common.

The CDR3 sequence is 16 residues long. Per the germline V gene, CDR1 is WNHNN and CDR2 is SYGVQD (reference sequence). V lost 6 bases, J lost 0 bases, and 16 bases lay in between. Genomic DNA of every subset was divided equally among multiple immunoSEQ plates. Using immunoSEQ multiplex PCR, the repertoire was profiled, and TCRdb retains in-frame clones only, with some absent. The table lists 2 million to 2.5 million clones, approximately 95% of them singletons. The donors, all of them Caucasian adults, lived in Nashville, Tennessee. The investigators split CD4+ cells into a CD45RA+ naive subset and a CD45RA-negative memory subset. On this clone itself: Its antigen is unknown.

Sequenced material: naive CD4+ T cells sorted from blood. As for subset: CD45RA+ positively selected. The chain employs TRBV10-1 and TRBJ2-3; D may correspond to TRBD1 or TRBD2 (5 bases each). The receptor comes from a man in his late teens or twenties in good health. This CDR3 is CASSGTQPSSTDTQYF. The DNA for the CDR3 is TGCGCCAGCAGCGGGACGCAACCCTCTAGCACAGATACGCAGTATTTT.